This T cell receptor beta chain derives from a study of T-cell reconstitution after alpha-beta-depleted transplantation in children. Study outcomes and limitations: Newly produced T cells mostly accounted for T-cell counts and diversity one year post-transplant. There were reportedly several hundred expanded graft clones from which alpha-beta T cells came about two months after transplant.

Preparing the TCRbeta library involved the use of unique molecular identifiers. One entry per CDR3 protein, called by TCRdb with MiXCR from the PCR reads. The sample carries a few hundred thousand distinct CDR3 sequences, 11% recorded once. This clonotype was detected ten times or more. Its specificity is unknown. CDR3 size: 15 residues. V shed 4 bases, J shed 3 bases, and the junction held 5 bases outside the gene matches. The J gene is TRBJ2-7, the V gene TRBV12-3 or TRBV12-4; 11 bases align to TRBD2. The sequencing here drew on PBMCs, taken before TCRalphabeta/CD19-depleted stem cell transplant. The clonotype was recovered from a child less than two years old with acute myeloid leukemia, due to receive a stem cell transplant. The chain's CDR3 is CASSSLAGGGYEQYF. CDR3 nucleotide sequence: TGTGCCAGCAGTTCCCTAGCGGGAGGAGGCTACGAGCAGTACTTC.